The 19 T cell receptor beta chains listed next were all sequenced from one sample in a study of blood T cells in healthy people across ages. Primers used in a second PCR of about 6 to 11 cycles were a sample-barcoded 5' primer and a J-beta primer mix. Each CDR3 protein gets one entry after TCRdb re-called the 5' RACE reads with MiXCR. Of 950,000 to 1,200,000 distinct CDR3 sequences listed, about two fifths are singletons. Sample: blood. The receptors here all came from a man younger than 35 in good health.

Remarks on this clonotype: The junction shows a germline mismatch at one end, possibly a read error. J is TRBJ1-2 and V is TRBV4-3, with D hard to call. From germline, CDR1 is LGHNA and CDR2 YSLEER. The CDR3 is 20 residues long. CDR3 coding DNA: TGCGCCAGCAGCCAAGATAGACGTTCCGGGTCGATTCCAATAGACTATGGCTGCACCTTC. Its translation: CASSQDRRSGSIPIDYGCTF.

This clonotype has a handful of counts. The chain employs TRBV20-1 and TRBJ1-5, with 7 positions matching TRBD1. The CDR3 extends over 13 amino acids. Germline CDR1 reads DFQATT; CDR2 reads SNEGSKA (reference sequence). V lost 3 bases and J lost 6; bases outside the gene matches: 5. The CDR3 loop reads CSASRDRGQPQHF. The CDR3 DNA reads TGCAGTGCTAGTAGGGACAGAGGTCAGCCCCAGCATTTT.

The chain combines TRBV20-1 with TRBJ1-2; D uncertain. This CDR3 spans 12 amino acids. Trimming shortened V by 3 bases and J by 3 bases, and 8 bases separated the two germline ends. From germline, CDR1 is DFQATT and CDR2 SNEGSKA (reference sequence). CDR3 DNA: TGCAGTGCTAGGCGGGGTTACTATGGCTACACCTTC. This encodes CSARRGYYGYTF.

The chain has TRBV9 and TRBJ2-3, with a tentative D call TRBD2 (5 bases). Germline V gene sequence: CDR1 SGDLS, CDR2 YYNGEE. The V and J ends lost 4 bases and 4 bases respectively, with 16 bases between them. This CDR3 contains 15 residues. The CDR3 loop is CASSPLPSYPDTQYF. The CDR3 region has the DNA TGTGCCAGCAGCCCACTCCCTAGCTACCCAGATACGCAGTATTTT. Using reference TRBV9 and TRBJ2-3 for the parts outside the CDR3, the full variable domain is DSGVTQTPKHLITATGQRVTLRCSPRSGDLSVYWYQQSLDQGLQFLIQYYNGEERAKGNILERFSAQQFPDLHSELNLSSLELGDSALYFCASSPLPSYPDTQYFGPGTRLTVL.

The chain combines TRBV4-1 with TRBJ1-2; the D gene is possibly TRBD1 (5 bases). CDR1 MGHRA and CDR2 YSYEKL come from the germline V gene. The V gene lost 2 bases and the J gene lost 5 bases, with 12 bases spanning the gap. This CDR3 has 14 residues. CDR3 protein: CASSQPGVGYGYTF. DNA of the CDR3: TGCGCCAGCAGCCAACCGGGGGTTGGGTATGGCTACACCTTC.

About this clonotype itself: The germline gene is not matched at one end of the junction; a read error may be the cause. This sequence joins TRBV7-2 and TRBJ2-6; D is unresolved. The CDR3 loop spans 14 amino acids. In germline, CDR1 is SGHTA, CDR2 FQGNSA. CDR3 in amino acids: CVSSLSSGANVLTF. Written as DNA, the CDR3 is TGTGTCAGCAGCTTATCGTCAGGGGCCAACGTCCTGACTTTC.

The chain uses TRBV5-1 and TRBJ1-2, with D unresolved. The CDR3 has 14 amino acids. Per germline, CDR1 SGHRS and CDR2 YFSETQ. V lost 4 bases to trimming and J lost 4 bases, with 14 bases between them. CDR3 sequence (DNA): TGCGCCAGCAGCGTAACAAGGGAAGGCTATGGCTACACCTTC. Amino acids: CASSVTREGYGYTF.

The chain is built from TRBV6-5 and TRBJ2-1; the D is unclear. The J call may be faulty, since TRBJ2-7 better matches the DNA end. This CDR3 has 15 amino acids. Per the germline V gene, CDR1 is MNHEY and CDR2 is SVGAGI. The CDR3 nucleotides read TGTGCCAGCAAGTCGGCCACGAGCTCCTACAATGAGCAGTACTTC. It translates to CASKSATSSYNEQYF.

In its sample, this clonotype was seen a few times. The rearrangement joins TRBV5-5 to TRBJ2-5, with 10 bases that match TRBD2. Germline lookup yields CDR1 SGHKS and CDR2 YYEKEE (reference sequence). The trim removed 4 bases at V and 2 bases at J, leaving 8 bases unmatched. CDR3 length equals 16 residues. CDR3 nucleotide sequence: TGTGCCAGCAGCACTTTACTAGCGGGGTGGCAAGAGACCCAGTACTTC. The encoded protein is CASSTLLAGWQETQYF.

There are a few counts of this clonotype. In nucleotides, the CDR3 is TGTGCCATCAGTGGGCCGGGACAGTTTATCTATGGCTACACCTTC. This encodes CAISGPGQFIYGYTF. The chain links TRBV10-3 to TRBJ1-2; 7 nucleotides line up with TRBD1. Per the germline V gene, CDR1 is ENHRY and CDR2 is SYGVKD. The CDR3 has 15 residues. Germline trimming cut 4 bases from V and 4 bases from J; bases unmatched to any gene: 9.

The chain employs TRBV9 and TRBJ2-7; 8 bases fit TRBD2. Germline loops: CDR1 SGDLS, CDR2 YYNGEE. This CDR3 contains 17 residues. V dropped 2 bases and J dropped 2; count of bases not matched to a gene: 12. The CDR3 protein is CASSVSRRGGMTYEQYF. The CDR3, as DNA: TGTGCCAGCAGCGTGTCGCGTCGGGGGGGAATGACCTACGAGCAGTACTTC.

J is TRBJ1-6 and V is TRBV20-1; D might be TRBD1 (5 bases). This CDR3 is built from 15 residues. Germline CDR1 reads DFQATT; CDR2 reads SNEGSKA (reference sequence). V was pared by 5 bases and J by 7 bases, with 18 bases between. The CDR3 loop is CSAPYIGRGNSPLHF. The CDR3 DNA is TGCAGTGCTCCTTACATAGGACGGGGGAATTCACCCCTCCACTTT.

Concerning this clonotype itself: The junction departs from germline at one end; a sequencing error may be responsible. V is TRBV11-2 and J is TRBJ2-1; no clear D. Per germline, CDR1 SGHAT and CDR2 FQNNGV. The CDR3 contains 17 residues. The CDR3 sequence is CASSRTSLTVFNNGQFF. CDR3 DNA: TGTGCCAGCAGTAGGACGAGTTTGACGGTATTCAACAATGGGCAGTTCTTC. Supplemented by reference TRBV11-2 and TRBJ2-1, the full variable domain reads EAGVAQSPRYKIIEKRQSVAFWCNPISGHATLYWYQQILGQGPKLLIQFQNNGVVDDSQLPKDRFSAERLKGVDSTLKIQPAKLEDSAVYLCASSRTSLTVFNNGQFFGPGTRLTVL.

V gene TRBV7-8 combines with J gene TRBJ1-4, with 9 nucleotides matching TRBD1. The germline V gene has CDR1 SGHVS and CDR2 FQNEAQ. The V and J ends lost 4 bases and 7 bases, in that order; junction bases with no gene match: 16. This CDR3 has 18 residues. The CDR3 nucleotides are TGTGCCAGCAGCTACCCCGCAGGACAGGGGATTGGGGTTGAAAAACTGTTTTTT. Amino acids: CASSYPAGQGIGVEKLFF.

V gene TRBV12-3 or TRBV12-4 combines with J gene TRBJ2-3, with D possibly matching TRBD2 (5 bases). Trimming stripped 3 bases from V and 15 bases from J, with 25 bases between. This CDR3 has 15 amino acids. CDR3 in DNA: TGTGCCAGCAGTTTTTCCGGGGAATACACAGATACGGAATATTTT. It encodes CASSFSGEYTDTEYF.

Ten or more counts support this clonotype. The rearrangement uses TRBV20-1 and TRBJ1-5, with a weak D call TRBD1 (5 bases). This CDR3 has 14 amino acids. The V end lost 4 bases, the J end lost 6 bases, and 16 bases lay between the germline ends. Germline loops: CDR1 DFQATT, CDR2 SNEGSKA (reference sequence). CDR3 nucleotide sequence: TGCAGTGCTAAGCAGGGAGTCTCGGTTCAGCCCCAGCATTTT. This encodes CSAKQGVSVQPQHF.

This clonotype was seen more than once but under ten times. The CDR3 region is CSARQAGAGEQFF. The CDR3 bases are TGCAGTGCTAGACAAGCGGGGGCGGGGGAGCAGTTCTTC. The genes are TRBV20-1 and TRBJ2-1; 8 bases align to TRBD2. Trimming cost V 2 bases and J 10 bases; bases outside gene matches: 7. Germline CDR1 is DFQATT and CDR2 is SNEGSKA (reference sequence). This CDR3 is 13 amino acids long.

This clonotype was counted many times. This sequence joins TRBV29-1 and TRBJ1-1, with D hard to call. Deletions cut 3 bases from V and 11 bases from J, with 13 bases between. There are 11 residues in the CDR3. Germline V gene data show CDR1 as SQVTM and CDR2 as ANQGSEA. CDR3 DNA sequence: TGCAGCGTTGAGGAGGTGGTAGATGCTTTCTTT. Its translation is CSVEEVVDAFF.

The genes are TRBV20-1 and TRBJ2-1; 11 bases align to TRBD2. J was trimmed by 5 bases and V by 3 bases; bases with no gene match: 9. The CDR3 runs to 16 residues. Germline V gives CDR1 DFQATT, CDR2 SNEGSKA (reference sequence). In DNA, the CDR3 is TGCAGTGCTAGGAGGTTACTAGCGGGGGCGAACAATGAGCAGTTCTTC. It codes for CSARRLLAGANNEQFF.